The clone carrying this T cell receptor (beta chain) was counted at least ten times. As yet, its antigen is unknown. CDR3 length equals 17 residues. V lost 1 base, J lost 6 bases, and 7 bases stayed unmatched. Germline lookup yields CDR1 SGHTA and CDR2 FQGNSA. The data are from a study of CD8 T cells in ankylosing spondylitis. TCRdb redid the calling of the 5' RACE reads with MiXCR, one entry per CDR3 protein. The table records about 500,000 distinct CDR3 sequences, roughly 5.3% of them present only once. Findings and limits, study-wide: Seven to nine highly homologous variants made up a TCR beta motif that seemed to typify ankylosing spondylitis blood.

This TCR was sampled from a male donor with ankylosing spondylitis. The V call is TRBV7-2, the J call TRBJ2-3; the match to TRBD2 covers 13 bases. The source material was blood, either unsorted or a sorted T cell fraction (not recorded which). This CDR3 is CASSLGRLAGGWDTQYF. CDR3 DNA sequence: TGTGCCAGCAGCTTAGGTCGACTAGCGGGGGGTTGGGATACGCAGTATTTT.